This T cell receptor beta chain stems from a study of shared clonotypes between healthy human individuals. Deep was the level used in running the assay. The DNA input per sorted-subset replicate PCR was 200 ng, corresponding to 32,000 or so T cell genomes. TCRdb's copy holds only in-frame clones and misses some; the assay was immunoSEQ multiplex PCR. In the table there are approximately 980,000 clones, about three quarters of which are singletons. Overall study findings and caveats: Large depth notwithstanding, sorted-subset sequencing proved incomplete by rarefaction.

Trimming at V came to 1 base and at J to 1 base, leaving 0 bases not matched to a gene. The germline V gene has CDR1 SGHVS and CDR2 FNYEAQ. This CDR3 has 15 residues. This clone appeared once. Its antigen is currently unknown. Sample: memory CD4+ T cells sorted from blood. Subset indicated: CD45RA-negative fraction. This clonotype originated in a man aged 18 to 29 in good health. The chain employs TRBV7-6 and TRBJ2-5; 10 nucleotides align to TRBD1. In DNA form, the CDR3 reads TGTGCCAGCAGCTTAGGGACAGGGGGCCAAGAGACCCAGTACTTC. Amino acid sequence: CASSLGTGGQETQYF.